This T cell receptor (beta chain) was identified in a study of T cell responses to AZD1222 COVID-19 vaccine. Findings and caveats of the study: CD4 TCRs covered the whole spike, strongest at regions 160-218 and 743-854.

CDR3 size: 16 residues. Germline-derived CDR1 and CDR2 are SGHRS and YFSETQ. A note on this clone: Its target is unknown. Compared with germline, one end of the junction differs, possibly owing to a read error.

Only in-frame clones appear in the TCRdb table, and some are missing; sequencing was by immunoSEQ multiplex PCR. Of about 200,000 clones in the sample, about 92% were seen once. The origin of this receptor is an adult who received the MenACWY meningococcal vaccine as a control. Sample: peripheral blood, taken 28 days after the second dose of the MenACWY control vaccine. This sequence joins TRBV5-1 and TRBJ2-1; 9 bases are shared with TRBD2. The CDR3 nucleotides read TGCGCCAGCAGCTTGTCTCCACTAGCGGGCCTAACTGAGGAGTTCTTC. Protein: CASSLSPLAGLTEEFF. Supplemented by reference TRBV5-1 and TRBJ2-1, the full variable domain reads KAGVTQTPRYLIKTRGQQVTLSCSPISGHRSVSWYQQTPGQGLQFLFEYFSETQRNKGNFPGRFSGRQFSNSRSEMNVSTLELGDSALYLCASSLSPLAGLTEEFFGPGTRLTVL.